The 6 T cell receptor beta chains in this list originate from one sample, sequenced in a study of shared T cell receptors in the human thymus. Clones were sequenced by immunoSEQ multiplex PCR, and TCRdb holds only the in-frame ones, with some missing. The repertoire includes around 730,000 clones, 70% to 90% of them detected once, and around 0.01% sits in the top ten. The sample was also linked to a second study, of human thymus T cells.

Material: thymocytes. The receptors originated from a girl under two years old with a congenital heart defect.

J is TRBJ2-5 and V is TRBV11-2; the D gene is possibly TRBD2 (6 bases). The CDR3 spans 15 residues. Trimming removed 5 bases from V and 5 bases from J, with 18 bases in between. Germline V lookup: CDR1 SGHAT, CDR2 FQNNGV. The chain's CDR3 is CASSEPEWSGETQYF. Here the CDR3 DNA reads TGTGCCAGCAGCGAACCCGAATGGAGCGGGGAGACCCAGTACTTC. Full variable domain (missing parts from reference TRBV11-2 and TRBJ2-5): EAGVAQSPRYKIIEKRQSVAFWCNPISGHATLYWYQQILGQGPKLLIQFQNNGVVDDSQLPKDRFSAERLKGVDSTLKIQPAKLEDSAVYLCASSEPEWSGETQYFGPGTRLLVL.

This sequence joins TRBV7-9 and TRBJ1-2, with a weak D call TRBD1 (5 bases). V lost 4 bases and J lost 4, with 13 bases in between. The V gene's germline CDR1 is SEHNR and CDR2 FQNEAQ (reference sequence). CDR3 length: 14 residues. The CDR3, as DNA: TGTGCCAGCAGCTACGACATTGGGGCCTATGGCTACACCTTC. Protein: CASSYDIGAYGYTF.

The CDR3 DNA follows: TGTGCCAGCAGTGGGACAGGGGGCTCCTACAATGAGCAGTTCTTC. It translates to CASSGTGGSYNEQFF. The chain joins TRBV6-4 to TRBJ2-1; 10 bases fit TRBD1. V gave up 4 bases and J gave up 0 bases; unmatched junction bases: 0. The germline gives CDR1 MRHNA, CDR2 SNTAGT. This CDR3 is built from 15 residues.

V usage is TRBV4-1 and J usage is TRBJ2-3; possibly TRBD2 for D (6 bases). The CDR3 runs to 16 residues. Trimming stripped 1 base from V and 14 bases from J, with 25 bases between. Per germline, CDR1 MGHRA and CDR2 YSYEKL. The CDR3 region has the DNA TGCGCCAGCAGCCAAGCTTTTTCGTTCTGGCAGCGGGTCCCGTATTTT. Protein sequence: CASSQAFSFWQRVPYF.

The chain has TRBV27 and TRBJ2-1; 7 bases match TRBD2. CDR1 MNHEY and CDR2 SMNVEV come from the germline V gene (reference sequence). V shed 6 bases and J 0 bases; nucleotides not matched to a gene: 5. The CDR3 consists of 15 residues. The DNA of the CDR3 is TGTGCCAGCAGCCAGGGACTAACCTCCTACAATGAGCAGTTCTTC. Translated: CASSQGLTSYNEQFF.

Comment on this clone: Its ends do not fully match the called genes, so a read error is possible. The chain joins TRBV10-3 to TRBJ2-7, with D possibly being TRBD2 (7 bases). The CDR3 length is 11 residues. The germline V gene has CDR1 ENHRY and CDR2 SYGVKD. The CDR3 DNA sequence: TGTGCCATCAGTGAAGGGGGGGACCCGGACTTC. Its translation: CAISEGGDPDF.